This entry concerns a single T cell receptor (beta chain). Its antigen is not known. CDR3 length: 14 amino acids. V was clipped by 6 bases and J by 3 bases, with 12 bases between them. From germline, CDR1 is SGHRS and CDR2 YFSETQ. The data were obtained in a study of cytomegalovirus exposure and HLA in healthy donors. Study conclusions and caveats: Accurate HLA-A and HLA-B prediction from TCR beta sequences was reported for most subjects.

It was with 60 Vbeta and 13 Jbeta primers that the PCR ran. In the study's own analysis: Among the unique TCR beta chains that a later analysis counted, some 73 million in all, roughly 11 million were shared. The method was immunoSEQ multiplex PCR; TCRdb's version includes in-frame clones alone and lacks a portion of them. V and J calls and clone size are given by that table; D and trimming were obtained from the DNA. The ten top clones account for roughly 6.2%, within a sample of over 40,000 clones. V and J are TRBV5-1 and TRBJ1-4; D is unresolved. Sequenced: PBMCs. The origin of this receptor is a man aged 25 to 45 in good health and CMV-seronegative. The CDR3 DNA sequence: TGCGCCAGCACCCCGCGAGGCCCTAATGAAAAACTGTTTTTT. It encodes CASTPRGPNEKLFF.